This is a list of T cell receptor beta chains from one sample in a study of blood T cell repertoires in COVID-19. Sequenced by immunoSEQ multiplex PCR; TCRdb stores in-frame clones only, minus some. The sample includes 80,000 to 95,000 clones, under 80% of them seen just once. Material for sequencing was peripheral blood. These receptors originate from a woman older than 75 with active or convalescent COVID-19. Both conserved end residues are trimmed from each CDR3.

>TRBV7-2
ASSLDGGRQGYT
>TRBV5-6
ASSLRVKGEKLF
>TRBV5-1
ASRRQGVIGYT
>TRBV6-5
ASSPEAGGPNEQF
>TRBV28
ASSLGTGLGTQY
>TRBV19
ASSGRDNQPQH
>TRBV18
ASSPPWGETQY
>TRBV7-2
ASSSAVLSYEQY
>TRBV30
AWSKGLDYGYT
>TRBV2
ASREDRSNYGYT
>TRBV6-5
ASSYSARKDTQY
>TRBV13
ASSLGRGPETQY
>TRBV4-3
ASSQYTGASGYNEQF
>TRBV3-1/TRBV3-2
ASSPGRVRGEQF
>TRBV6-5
AGGPTYNSPLH
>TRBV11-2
ASSLRLAGAQREQF
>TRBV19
ASSIGPRDTQY
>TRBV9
ASSTTTGGADEQY
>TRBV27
ASSTQTGGPDGYT
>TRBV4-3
ASSQRTSGSNNEQF
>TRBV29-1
SALPRDRGTEAF
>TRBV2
ASVEGAGTDTQY
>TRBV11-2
ASSPGTGYGYT
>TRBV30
AWGRQLSGANVLT
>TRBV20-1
SGGYPEAF
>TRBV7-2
ASSYPGGVTDGYT
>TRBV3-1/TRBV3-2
ASSQDLRETQY
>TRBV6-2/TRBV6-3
ASSYSAQLAGGYT
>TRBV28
ASSGRVGWYGYT
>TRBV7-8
ASSLALGGLPNQPQH
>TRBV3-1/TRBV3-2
ASSQAARASTDTQY
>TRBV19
ASSVGLSTYEQY
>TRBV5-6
ASSLFAGFSSYNEQF
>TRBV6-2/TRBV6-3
ASSRIQEAAEAF
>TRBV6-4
ASSGPRTGISGNTIY
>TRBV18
ASSRNRDTQY
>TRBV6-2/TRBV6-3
ASSHGTVYEQY
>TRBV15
ATSRGQGSNYGYT
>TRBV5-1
ASSLRSGTENSGANVLT
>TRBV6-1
ASSQGSGGWSYGYT
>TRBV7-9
ASSLRTGGYT
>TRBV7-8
ASSLLESYEQY
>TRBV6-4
ASSLTSGVYNEQF
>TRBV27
ASSLWGGGTNTGELF
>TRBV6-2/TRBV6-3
ASSSLRERGSNQPQH
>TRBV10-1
ASRTGSSGNTIY